A selection of T cell receptor beta chains follows, all from one sample in a study of cytomegalovirus exposure and HLA in healthy donors. Method: immunoSEQ multiplex PCR; TCRdb's copy keeps in-frame clones and lacks some. The sample comprises hundreds of thousands of clones, roughly 82% of which are singletons, and 5.5% to 7.5% rests with the top ten. The sequenced sample consisted of PBMCs. The receptors stem from a man in his forties or fifties in good health and CMV-seropositive. Both conserved end residues are part of each CDR3. Each record gives: D gene, J gene, clone size, V gene, CDR3 protein, CDR3 DNA. D genes are given only for firm matches. Only some rows state a clone size, as once, few, many or a class for expanded clones.

D: -
J: TRBJ1-2
size: -
V: TRBV6-5
CDR3: CASSYSSGRDNYGYTF
DNA: TGTGCCAGCAGTTACAGCTCCGGACGGGATAACTATGGCTACACCTTC

D: TRBD2
J: TRBJ2-7
size: once
V: TRBV30
CDR3: CAWSPEAGGPHEQYF
DNA: TGTGCCTGGAGTCCTGAAGCGGGAGGGCCCCACGAGCAGTACTTC

D: TRBD2
J: TRBJ2-1
size: -
V: TRBV4-2
CDR3: CASSQALAGANEQFF
DNA: TGTGCCAGCAGCCAAGCCCTAGCGGGAGCCAATGAGCAGTTCTTC

D: -
J: TRBJ1-1
size: -
V: TRBV30
CDR3: CAIGLPEAFF
DNA: TGTGCCATCGGACTCCCCGAAGCTTTCTTT

D: -
J: TRBJ1-1
size: -
V: TRBV30
CDR3: CAWNGQLRNTEAFF
DNA: TGTGCCTGGAACGGACAACTACGGAACACTGAAGCTTTCTTT

D: TRBD1
J: TRBJ1-5
size: -
V: TRBV28
CDR3: CASSSSGQGSNQPQHF
DNA: TGTGCCAGCAGTTCGTCGGGACAGGGAAGCAATCAGCCCCAGCATTTT

D: TRBD1
J: TRBJ1-1
size: -
V: TRBV15
CDR3: CATSRPRDRGMNTEAFF
DNA: TGTGCCACCAGCAGACCCCGGGACAGGGGAATGAACACTGAAGCTTTCTTT

D: TRBD2
J: TRBJ2-7
size: -
V: TRBV4-2
CDR3: CASSQDPKTSGYEQYF
DNA: TGTGCCAGCAGCCAAGATCCCAAGACTAGCGGCTACGAGCAGTACTTC

D: -
J: TRBJ1-1
size: few
V: TRBV19
CDR3: CASSIGATEAFF
DNA: TGTGCCAGTAGTATAGGGGCGACTGAAGCTTTCTTT

D: -
J: TRBJ1-1
size: -
V: TRBV14
CDR3: CASSQEGHRNTEAFF
DNA: TGTGCCAGCAGCCAAGAGGGACATCGGAACACTGAAGCTTTCTTT

D: -
J: TRBJ1-1
size: -
V: TRBV19
CDR3: CASSKQGPNTEAFF
DNA: TGTGCCAGTAGTAAACAGGGTCCTAACACTGAAGCTTTCTTT

D: -
J: TRBJ1-2
size: -
V: TRBV7-2
CDR3: CASSSYTADGYTF
DNA: TGTGCCAGCAGTTCCTACACAGCAGATGGCTACACCTTC

D: -
J: TRBJ1-3
size: -
V: TRBV7-9
CDR3: CASSLVGAPGNTIYF
DNA: TGTGCCAGCAGCTTAGTAGGGGCTCCTGGAAACACCATATATTTT

D: -
J: TRBJ1-1
size: -
V: TRBV27
CDR3: CASSDTPNTEAFF
DNA: TGTGCCAGCAGTGACACCCCGAACACTGAAGCTTTCTTT

D: TRBD2
J: TRBJ2-7
size: -
V: TRBV6-1
CDR3: CASSEASGRNEQYF
DNA: TGTGCCAGCAGTGAAGCGAGCGGGAGAAACGAGCAGTACTTC

D: -
J: TRBJ2-5
size: -
V: TRBV15
CDR3: CATSSQGGRAVQETQYF
DNA: TGTGCCACCAGCAGCCAGGGGGGCAGGGCCGTACAAGAGACCCAGTACTTC

D: -
J: TRBJ1-3
size: -
V: TRBV5-1
CDR3: CASSPDTSGGNTIYF
DNA: TGCGCCAGCAGCCCGGACACCTCCGGTGGAAACACCATATATTTT

D: -
J: TRBJ1-6
size: once
V: TRBV6-1
CDR3: CASSGDSPLHF
DNA: TGTGCCTCCTCCGGGGATTCACCCCTCCACTTT

D: -
J: TRBJ1-1
size: -
V: TRBV27
CDR3: CASSQGTEAFF
DNA: TGTGCCAGCAGTCAGGGCACTGAAGCTTTCTTT

D: -
J: TRBJ1-5
size: once
V: TRBV27
CDR3: CASSTYPEPQHF
DNA: TGTGCCAGCAGTACCTACCCGGAGCCCCAGCATTTT

D: TRBD2
J: TRBJ2-2
size: -
V: TRBV5-1
CDR3: CASSSDREGLAGEDGELFF
DNA: TGCGCCAGCAGCTCGGACAGGGAGGGACTAGCGGGAGAGGACGGGGAGCTGTTTTTT

D: -
J: TRBJ2-5
size: -
V: TRBV7-6
CDR3: CASSLRVGAGLKETQYF
DNA: TGTGCCAGCAGCTTAAGGGTGGGAGCCGGACTAAAGGAGACCCAGTACTTC

D: TRBD2
J: TRBJ2-1
size: -
V: TRBV9
CDR3: CASSMTSGSYNEQFF
DNA: TGTGCCAGCAGCATGACTAGCGGGAGCTACAATGAGCAGTTCTTC